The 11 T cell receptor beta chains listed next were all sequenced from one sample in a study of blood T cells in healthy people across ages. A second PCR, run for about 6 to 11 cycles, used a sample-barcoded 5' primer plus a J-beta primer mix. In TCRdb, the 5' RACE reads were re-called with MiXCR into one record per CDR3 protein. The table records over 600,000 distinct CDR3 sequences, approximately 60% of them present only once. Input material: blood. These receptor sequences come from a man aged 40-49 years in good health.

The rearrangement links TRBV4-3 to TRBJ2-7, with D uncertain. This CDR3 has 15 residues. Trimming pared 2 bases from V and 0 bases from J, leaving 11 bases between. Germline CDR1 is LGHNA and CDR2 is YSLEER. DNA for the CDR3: TGCGCCAGCAGCCAACGAGAATTCAGCTCCTACGAGCAGTACTTC. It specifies CASSQREFSSYEQYF.

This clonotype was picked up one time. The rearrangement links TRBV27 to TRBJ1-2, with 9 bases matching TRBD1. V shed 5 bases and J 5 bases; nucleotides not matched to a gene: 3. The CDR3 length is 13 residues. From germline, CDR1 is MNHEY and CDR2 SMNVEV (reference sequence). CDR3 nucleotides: TGTGCCAGCAGTGACAGGGGGATGTATGGCTACACCTTC. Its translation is CASSDRGMYGYTF.

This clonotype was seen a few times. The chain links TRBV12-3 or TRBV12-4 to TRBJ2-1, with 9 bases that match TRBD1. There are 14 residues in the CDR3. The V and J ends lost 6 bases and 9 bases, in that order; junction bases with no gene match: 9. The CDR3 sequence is CASSTGTGRSEQFF. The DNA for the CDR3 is TGTGCCAGCAGCACCGGGACAGGGAGGAGTGAGCAGTTCTTC.

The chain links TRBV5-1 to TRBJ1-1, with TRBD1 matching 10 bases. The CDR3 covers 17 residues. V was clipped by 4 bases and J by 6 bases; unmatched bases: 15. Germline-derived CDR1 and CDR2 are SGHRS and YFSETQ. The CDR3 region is CASSNFRDRGLRAEAFF. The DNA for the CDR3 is TGCGCCAGCAGCAATTTCCGGGACAGGGGCCTTAGAGCTGAAGCTTTCTTT.

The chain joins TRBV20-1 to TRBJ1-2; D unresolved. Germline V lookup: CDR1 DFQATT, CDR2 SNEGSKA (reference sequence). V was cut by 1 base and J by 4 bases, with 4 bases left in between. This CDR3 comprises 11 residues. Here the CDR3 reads CSARVTYGYTF. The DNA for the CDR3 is TGCAGTGCTAGAGTGACCTATGGCTACACCTTC.

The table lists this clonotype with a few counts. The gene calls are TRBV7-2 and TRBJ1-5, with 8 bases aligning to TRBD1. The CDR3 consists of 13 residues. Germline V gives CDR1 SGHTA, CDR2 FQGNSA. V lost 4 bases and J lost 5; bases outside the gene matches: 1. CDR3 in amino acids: CASSYRGDQPQHF. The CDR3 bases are TGTGCCAGCAGCTACAGGGGGGATCAGCCCCAGCATTTT.

CDR3 in amino acids: CSAEIPTGDYGYTF. In nucleotides, the CDR3 is TGCAGTGCTGAAATCCCGACAGGAGATTATGGCTACACCTTC. The chain joins TRBV20-1 to TRBJ1-2, with D possibly TRBD1 on 6 matching bases. The V end lost 5 bases, the J end lost 5 bases, and 18 bases lay between the germline ends. This CDR3 comprises 14 residues. Germline CDR1 is DFQATT and CDR2 is SNEGSKA (reference sequence).

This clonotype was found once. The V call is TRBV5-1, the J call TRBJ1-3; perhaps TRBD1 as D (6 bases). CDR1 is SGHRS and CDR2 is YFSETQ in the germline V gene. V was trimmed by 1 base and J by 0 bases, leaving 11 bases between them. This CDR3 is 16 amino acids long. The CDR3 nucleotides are TGCGCCAGCAGCTTGTCAGGGGAGAGCTCTGGAAACACCATATATTTT. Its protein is CASSLSGESSGNTIYF. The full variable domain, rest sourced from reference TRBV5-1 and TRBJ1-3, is KAGVTQTPRYLIKTRGQQVTLSCSPISGHRSVSWYQQTPGQGLQFLFEYFSETQRNKGNFPGRFSGRQFSNSRSEMNVSTLELGDSALYLCASSLSGESSGNTIYFGEGSWLTVV.

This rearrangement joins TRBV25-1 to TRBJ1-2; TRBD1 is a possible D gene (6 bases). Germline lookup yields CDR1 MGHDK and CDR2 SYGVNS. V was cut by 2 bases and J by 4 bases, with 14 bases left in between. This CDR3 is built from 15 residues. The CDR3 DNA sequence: TGTGCCAGCAGTGAAGGGGGGGCTCGGGGCTATGGCTACACCTTC. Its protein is CASSEGGARGYGYTF.

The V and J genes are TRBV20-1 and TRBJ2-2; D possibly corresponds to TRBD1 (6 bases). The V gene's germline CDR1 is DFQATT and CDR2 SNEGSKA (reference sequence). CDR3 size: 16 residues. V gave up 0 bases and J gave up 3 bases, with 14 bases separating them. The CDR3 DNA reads TGCAGTGCTAGAGATCCCAGGGGAGATTACACCGGGGAGCTGTTTTTT. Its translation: CSARDPRGDYTGELFF.

The CDR3 protein is CASSHLAGASYEQYF. For the CDR3, the DNA is TGTGCCAGCAGTCACCTAGCGGGAGCCTCCTACGAGCAGTACTTC. This chain links TRBV6-6 with TRBJ2-7, with TRBD2 matching over 10 bases. The CDR3 is made up of 15 amino acids. Germline assignment: CDR1 MNHNY and CDR2 SVGAGI (reference sequence). J lost 0 bases, V lost 5 bases, and 4 bases had no gene match.